This T cell receptor beta chain was profiled in a study of CD8 T cells in Susac syndrome. Germline V CDR1 and CDR2: MGHRA, YSYEKL. This CDR3 is built from 15 residues. Trimming cost V 1 base and J 6 bases; bases outside gene matches: 7. RNA was extracted with the RNeasy kit, and a quantity of about 0.45 to 1 ug was reverse transcribed using random hexamers. TCRdb redid the calling of the immunoSEQ multiplex PCR reads with MiXCR, one entry per CDR3 protein. The sample holds around 170,000 distinct CDR3 sequences, under 95% seen once. The sample taken for sequencing was CD4+ T cells from PBMCs. This receptor was identified in a human donor in good health. The rearrangement uses TRBV4-1 and TRBJ2-5, with 8 bases fitting TRBD1. This CDR3 is CASSQVADRVKTQYF. The CDR3 region has the DNA TGCGCCAGCAGCCAAGTAGCGGACAGGGTGAAGACCCAGTACTTC.